The rows below give T cell receptor beta chains drawn from one sample of a study of circulating CD8 cells and anti-PD-1 response in melanoma. TCRdb re-derived calls from the reads in MiXCR, one entry per CDR3 protein. This sample carries roughly 430 distinct CDR3 sequences, about 4.8% of them seen once, and the ten largest clones take around 15%. The sequenced sample was CD8+ T cells from PBMCs, obtained at baseline or after one month of anti-PD-1 therapy (not recorded which). These TCRs come from a human donor with melanoma. The CDR3 runs from the conserved cysteine through the conserved F or W. A D gene is named only where the DNA matches it firmly. Only some rows state a clone size, as once, few, many or a class for expanded clones.

cdr3_nt: TGCAGTGCTAGAGTTGACAGGGGGAAGAACACCGGGGAGCTGTTTTTT; cdr3_aa: CSARVDRGKNTGELFF; clone_size: large; v_call: TRBV20-1; d_call: TRBD1; j_call: TRBJ2-2
cdr3_nt: TGCAGTGCCATAGCGGAGCGGGATTCCACAGATACGCAGTATTTT; cdr3_aa: CSAIAERDSTDTQYF; clone_size: large; v_call: TRBV20-1; d_call: TRBD2; j_call: TRBJ2-3
cdr3_nt: TGTGCCAGCAGCTTGGGGGACAGTAGCTCCTACGAGCAGTACTTC; cdr3_aa: CASSLGDSSSYEQYF; clone_size: medium-sized; v_call: TRBV5-6; d_call: TRBD1; j_call: TRBJ2-7
cdr3_nt: TGTGCCAGCAGCTTTTACAATCAGCCCCAGCATTTT; cdr3_aa: CASSFYNQPQHF; clone_size: medium-sized; v_call: TRBV5-6; d_call: .; j_call: TRBJ1-5
cdr3_nt: TGTGCCAGCAGCTTGTTGGCCAGCGGGGGAGTTGGTACGCAGTATTTT; cdr3_aa: CASSLLASGGVGTQYF; clone_size: .; v_call: TRBV5-6; d_call: TRBD2; j_call: TRBJ2-3
cdr3_nt: TGTGCCAGCAGAACCCTAGCGGGAGTCCTCAGCGAGCAGTACTTC; cdr3_aa: CASRTLAGVLSEQYF; clone_size: medium-sized; v_call: TRBV6-2/TRBV6-3; d_call: TRBD2; j_call: TRBJ2-7
cdr3_nt: TGCGCCAGCAGCCAATTCACTAAGCAGTTCTTC; cdr3_aa: CASSQFTKQFF; clone_size: few; v_call: TRBV4-1; d_call: .; j_call: TRBJ2-1
cdr3_nt: TGTGCTGGACCGGGCCCGACGGATTCACCCCTCCACTTT; cdr3_aa: CAGPGPTDSPLHF; clone_size: large; v_call: TRBV12-5; d_call: .; j_call: TRBJ1-6
cdr3_nt: TGTGCCAGTGGAGACTTCCAGACCGGGGGTTACAATGAGCAGTTCTTC; cdr3_aa: CASGDFQTGGYNEQFF; clone_size: large; v_call: TRBV5-6; d_call: .; j_call: TRBJ2-1
cdr3_nt: TGTGCTAGTGGTTTGGGTGGGGAACCCGCCTACGAGCAGTACTTC; cdr3_aa: CASGLGGEPAYEQYF; clone_size: large; v_call: TRBV12-5; d_call: .; j_call: TRBJ2-7
cdr3_nt: TGTGCCAGCAGCGCCCGACAGGGGGCGATCGACAATGAGCAGTTCTTC; cdr3_aa: CASSARQGAIDNEQFF; clone_size: large; v_call: TRBV11-1; d_call: TRBD1; j_call: TRBJ2-1
cdr3_nt: TGCAGTGCTAGCGGGGGGGCCTTGGGAGATACGCAGTATTTT; cdr3_aa: CSASGGALGDTQYF; clone_size: hyperexpanded; v_call: TRBV20-1; d_call: TRBD2; j_call: TRBJ2-3
cdr3_nt: TGTGCCAGCAGCTTCGACAGGGATGGTTCCTACGAGCAGTACTTC; cdr3_aa: CASSFDRDGSYEQYF; clone_size: large; v_call: TRBV7-8; d_call: TRBD1; j_call: TRBJ2-7
cdr3_nt: TGCAGTGCTAGATCGATAGCAACTAATGAAAAACTGTTTTTT; cdr3_aa: CSARSIATNEKLFF; clone_size: .; v_call: TRBV20-1; d_call: .; j_call: TRBJ1-4
cdr3_nt: TGTGCCAGCAGTTATTTTAGCGGGAGGGACAATGAGCAGTTCTTC; cdr3_aa: CASSYFSGRDNEQFF; clone_size: large; v_call: TRBV27; d_call: TRBD2; j_call: TRBJ2-1
cdr3_nt: TGTGCCAGCAGCCCTGCAGGGGAAAAGGGTCAGCCCCAGCATTTT; cdr3_aa: CASSPAGEKGQPQHF; clone_size: .; v_call: TRBV14; d_call: .; j_call: TRBJ1-5
cdr3_nt: TGTGCCAGCAGTCAAAGTAGCGGGAACTACAATGAGCAGTTCTTC; cdr3_aa: CASSQSSGNYNEQFF; clone_size: large; v_call: TRBV27; d_call: TRBD2; j_call: TRBJ2-1
cdr3_nt: TGTGCCAGCAGCTTAGGGTCCTGGGCTGAGCAGTTCTTC; cdr3_aa: CASSLGSWAEQFF; clone_size: large; v_call: TRBV11-3; d_call: .; j_call: TRBJ2-1
cdr3_nt: TGCAGTGCTAGAGATTGGGACAGTTTCTCCTACGAGCAGTACTTC; cdr3_aa: CSARDWDSFSYEQYF; clone_size: large; v_call: TRBV20-1; d_call: TRBD1; j_call: TRBJ2-7
cdr3_nt: TGTGCCAGTAGCTATGGGGGCGAAGGCTACAATGAGCAGTTCTTC; cdr3_aa: CASSYGGEGYNEQFF; clone_size: medium-sized; v_call: TRBV19; d_call: .; j_call: TRBJ2-1
cdr3_nt: TGCAGCGTTGAACCTCTGGGGGAGATGGCTTACAATGAGCAGTTCTTC; cdr3_aa: CSVEPLGEMAYNEQFF; clone_size: large; v_call: TRBV29-1; d_call: .; j_call: TRBJ2-1
cdr3_nt: TGTGCCAGCAGCGTAGCGACAGGCTCCTACGAGCAGTACTTC; cdr3_aa: CASSVATGSYEQYF; clone_size: large; v_call: TRBV9; d_call: .; j_call: TRBJ2-7